This T cell receptor beta chain was retrieved from a study of resident and recirculating memory T cells in vitiligo. Overall study: Each patient gave two lesional and two nonlesional epidermal shave biopsies, plus PBMCs. Study conclusions and caveats: Vitiligo lesions lacked a unique dominant clone, and clonality varied. Different lesions suggested infiltration by different T cell clones.

Comments on this clone: Antigen unknown.

The junction had 8 bases not matched to a gene; V was cut back by 4 bases and J by 8 bases. In germline, CDR1 is LNHDA, CDR2 SQIVND (reference sequence). This CDR3 region has 15 residues. Stable patients also lacked confetti depigmentation, a sign of active vitiligo. The repertoire was sequenced with immunoSEQ multiplex PCR; TCRdb's copy has only in-frame clones and lacks some. The table lists 39,000 or so clones, about 90% of them singletons. The sample taken for sequencing was blood. The rearrangement links TRBV19 to TRBJ2-1; 10 bases are a match to TRBD2. This sequence was found in a male donor with vitiligo. The CDR3 here is CASSRTSGAGDEQFF. The CDR3 DNA is TGTGCCAGTAGTAGAACTAGCGGGGCAGGGGATGAGCAGTTCTTC.